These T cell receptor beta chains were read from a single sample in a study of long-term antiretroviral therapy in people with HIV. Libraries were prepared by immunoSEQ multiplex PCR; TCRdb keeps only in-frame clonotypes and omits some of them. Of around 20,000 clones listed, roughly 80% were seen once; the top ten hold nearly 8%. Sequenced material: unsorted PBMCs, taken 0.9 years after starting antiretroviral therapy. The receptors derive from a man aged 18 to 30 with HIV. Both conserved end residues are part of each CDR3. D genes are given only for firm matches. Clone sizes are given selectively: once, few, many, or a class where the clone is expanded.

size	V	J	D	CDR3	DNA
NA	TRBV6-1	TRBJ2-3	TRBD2	CASSLLAGDSDTQYF	TGTGCCAGCTCACTACTAGCGGGGGACTCAGATACGCAGTATTTT
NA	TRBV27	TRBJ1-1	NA	CASSPPRTVLNTEAFF	TGTGCCAGCAGTCCCCCCAGGACAGTTTTGAACACTGAAGCTTTCTTT
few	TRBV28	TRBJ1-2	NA	CASRTPGLSYGYTF	TGTGCCAGCAGGACTCCGGGCCTGAGCTATGGCTACACCTTC
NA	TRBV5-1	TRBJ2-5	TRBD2	CASSPWSGGQETQYF	TGCGCCAGCAGCCCTTGGAGCGGGGGGCAAGAGACCCAGTACTTC
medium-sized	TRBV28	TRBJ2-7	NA	CASSFRGTYEQYF	TGTGCCAGCAGTTTCCGGGGTACCTACGAGCAGTACTTC
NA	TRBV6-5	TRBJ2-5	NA	CASSFQRGAETQYF	TGTGCCAGCAGTTTCCAACGGGGGGCAGAGACCCAGTACTTC
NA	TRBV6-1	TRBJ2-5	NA	CASSAYNDRETQYF	TGTGCCAGCAGTGCTTATAACGACCGAGAGACCCAGTACTTC
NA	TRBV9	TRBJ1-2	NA	CASSVATVSAYGYTF	TGTGCCAGCAGCGTAGCGACGGTTTCAGCGTATGGCTACACCTTC
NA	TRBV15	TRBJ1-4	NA	CATSRDLQGSEKLFF	TGTGCCACCAGCAGAGATCTTCAGGGAAGTGAAAAACTGTTTTTT
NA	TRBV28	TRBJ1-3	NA	CASSPRNSGNTIYF	TGTGCCAGCAGTCCCCGCAACTCTGGAAACACCATATATTTT
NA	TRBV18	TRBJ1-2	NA	CASSRAVFNLDYGYTF	TGTGCCAGCTCACGCGCTGTCTTCAACCTGGACTATGGCTACACCTTC
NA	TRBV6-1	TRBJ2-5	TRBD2	CASSTSGGDQETQYF	TGTGCCAGCAGTACGAGCGGGGGGGACCAAGAGACCCAGTACTTC
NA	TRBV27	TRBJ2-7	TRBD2	CASSLSLAGYEQYF	TGTGCCAGCAGTTTATCGCTAGCGGGGTACGAGCAGTACTTC
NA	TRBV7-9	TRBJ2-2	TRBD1	CASSPYRGTNTGELFF	TGTGCCAGCAGCCCGTACAGGGGAACGAACACCGGGGAGCTGTTTTTT
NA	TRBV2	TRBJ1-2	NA	CASEPYNYGYTF	TGTGCCAGCGAACCCTATAACTATGGCTACACCTTC